Reported below is one TCR beta chain. Its matching antigen is unknown. This entry belongs to a study of T-cell memory formation after mild COVID-19. General observations from the study: Nothing confirmed that second-wave clones peaking on day 37 were specific for SARS-CoV-2. The appearance of some responding clones in pre-infection memory suggested that cross-reactive memory joined. The main location of contracting CD4+ clones was CM and EM, and that of contracting CD8+ clones was EMRA.

Trimming left V 4 bases short and J 0 bases short, with 13 bases between. Germline-derived CDR1 and CDR2 are KGHSH and LQKENI. CDR3 size: 16 residues. TCRdb re-analysed the 5' RACE reads in MiXCR, keeping a single row per CDR3 protein. Of roughly 320,000 distinct CDR3 sequences listed, 28% are singletons. Sample: PBMCs or a T cell subset sorted from them (not recorded which). The V call is TRBV18, the J call TRBJ1-3; no clear D. The origin of this receptor is an adult woman who had mild COVID-19 (a few samples of this study predate the infection). Cell type and time point are not known. CDR3 DNA: TGTGCCAGCTCACTAGGGCAGCGCGACTCTGGAAACACCATATATTTT. Its protein product is CASSLGQRDSGNTIYF. The full variable domain, completed using reference TRBV18 and TRBJ1-3, is NAGVMQNPRHLVRRRGQEARLRCSPMKGHSHVYWYRQLPEEGLKFMVYLQKENIIDESGMPKERFSAEFPKEGPSILRIQQVVRGDSAAYFCASSLGQRDSGNTIYFGEGSWLTVV.